This T cell receptor beta chain was recorded in a study of CD8 T cells in Susac syndrome. Random-hexamer reverse transcription was applied to roughly 0.45 to 1 ug RNA. TCRdb ran MiXCR on the immunoSEQ multiplex PCR reads and lists one entry per CDR3 protein. Here the sample spans approximately 190,000 distinct CDR3 sequences, under 95% being singletons. The CDR3 covers 13 residues. V was clipped by 5 bases and J by 4 bases; unmatched bases: 6. The V gene's germline CDR1 is DFQATT and CDR2 SNEGSKA (reference sequence). The clonotype comes from a human donor in good health. The chain is built from TRBV20-1 and TRBJ1-2, with 8 bases matching TRBD1. The sequencing input was CD4+ T cells from PBMCs. The CDR3 sequence: CSASDRVGYGYTF. CDR3 nucleotides: TGCAGTGCTTCGGACAGGGTCGGCTATGGCTACACCTTC.